This T cell receptor (beta chain) was retrieved from a study of OX40 agonist ivuxolimab in advanced cancers. Study context: Those treated in dose escalation had hepatocellular carcinoma, melanoma, renal cell cancer or head and neck cancer.

Whole-study results and caveats: Averaged across samples, CD8+ T cells carried more expanded clones than CD4+ did. Partial responders treated at 0.1-3.0 mg/kg exhibited clonal expansion among the lowest measured. Within 6 weeks, CD4+ and CD8+ blood T cells expanded clonally at 0.1 to 3.0 mg/kg.

Method: immunoSEQ multiplex PCR; TCRdb's copy keeps in-frame clones and lacks some. The sample has 60,000 to 85,000 clones; around 83% are singletons. This clone was observed a handful of times. What it binds is not known. Unmatched junction bases numbered 6, after V lost 6 bases and J lost 11 bases. The CDR3 covers 11 residues. Germline V gene data show CDR1 as SNHLY and CDR2 as FYNNEI. This TCR was sampled from an adult with an advanced solid tumor such as melanoma, head and neck, liver or kidney cancer. The gene calls are TRBV2 and TRBJ1-1; 7 bases are shared with TRBD1. The source was CD4+ or CD8+ T cells sorted from blood, collected in a trial of the OX40 agonist ivuxolimab. This chain's CDR3 is CASSRGGGAFF. The CDR3 bases are TGTGCCAGCAGCAGAGGGGGCGGTGCTTTCTTT.